The 23 T cell receptor beta chains presented below share a single source sample, sequenced in a study of blood T cell repertoires in COVID-19. Clones were read by immunoSEQ multiplex PCR, and TCRdb kept only the in-frame ones, dropping some. This table holds hundreds of thousands of clones, more than 75% found once. Sample: peripheral blood. The receptors shown here come from a man in his 60s with acute or convalescent COVID-19.

The chain employs TRBV7-2 and TRBJ2-7, with TRBD1 identical over 7 bases. V was pared by 6 bases and J by 1 base, with 9 bases of the junction left unmatched. CDR1 and CDR2 (germline): SGHTA, FQGNSA. This CDR3 contains 15 residues. Here the CDR3 reads CASRSTGKRSYEQYF. The CDR3 DNA follows: TGTGCCAGCAGATCGACAGGGAAGCGGTCCTACGAGCAGTACTTC.

This rearrangement joins TRBV27 to TRBJ1-6; 7 bases align to TRBD1. The J segment lost 8 bases and the V segment lost 0 bases, leaving 16 bases of the junction unmatched. This CDR3 contains 19 residues. Germline lookup yields CDR1 MNHEY and CDR2 SMNVEV (reference sequence). In DNA, the CDR3 is TGTGCCAGCAGTTTATCGTTATCCCTGGGGGACAGAGTGGATTCACCCCTCCACTTT. Encoded protein: CASSLSLSLGDRVDSPLHF.

The J gene is TRBJ2-7, the V gene TRBV4-1, with 10 bases matching TRBD1. This CDR3 contains 16 residues. Germline V gives CDR1 MGHRA, CDR2 YSYEKL. J was trimmed by 4 bases and V by 0 bases; bases with no gene match: 6. The CDR3 DNA is TGCGCCAGCAGCCAAGACCCAAGGGGACAGGGGTACGAGCAGTACTTC. It translates to CASSQDPRGQGYEQYF.

The chain combines TRBV7-9 with TRBJ2-3, with 7 bases that match TRBD2. This CDR3 contains 15 residues. With V trimmed by 2 bases and J by 6 bases, 8 bases remained unmatched. Germline-derived CDR1 and CDR2 are SEHNR and FQNEAQ (reference sequence). This CDR3 is CASSLNAGVPDTQYF. The CDR3 DNA sequence: TGTGCCAGCAGCTTAAACGCGGGAGTCCCGGATACGCAGTATTTT.

The chain carries TRBV3-1 (or the pseudogene TRBV3-2) and TRBJ2-1, with 12 bases aligning to TRBD1. This CDR3 contains 14 residues. The germline gives CDR1 LGHDT, CDR2 YNNKEL (reference sequence). V lost 1 base and J lost 12; bases outside the gene matches: 4. The CDR3: CASSQVGTGGLQFF. As DNA, the CDR3 is TGTGCCAGCAGCCAAGTGGGGACAGGGGGCTTGCAGTTCTTC.

The chain joins TRBV7-9 to TRBJ2-7; no clear D gene. The CDR3 covers 12 residues. Germline V lookup: CDR1 SEHNR, CDR2 FQNEAQ (reference sequence). The V and J ends lost 0 bases and 4 bases respectively, with 4 bases between them. This CDR3 is CASSLARYEQYF. The CDR3, as DNA: TGTGCCAGCAGCTTAGCCAGATACGAGCAGTACTTC.

This clone was counted only a few times. The chain is built from TRBV11-2 and TRBJ2-1, with TRBD2 as a possible D gene (5 bases). V was pared by 0 bases and J by 9 bases, with 21 bases between. The CDR3 totals 17 residues. Germline CDR1 is SGHAT and CDR2 is FQNNGV. The CDR3 sequence: CASSLDPVSRPRGEQFF. The CDR3 nucleotides are TGTGCCAGCAGCTTAGATCCAGTCTCCCGCCCTCGGGGTGAGCAGTTCTTC.

The rearrangement uses TRBV30 and TRBJ2-1; perhaps TRBD2 as D (7 bases). Germline V gives CDR1 GTSNPN, CDR2 SVGIG (reference sequence). The CDR3 runs to 15 residues. V dropped 0 bases and J dropped 2 bases, with 11 bases sitting between them. The CDR3 nucleotides read TGTGCCTGGAGTGTGGCGGGGGCGACCTACAATGAGCAGTTCTTC. Residues: CAWSVAGATYNEQFF. The full variable domain, in which reference TRBV30 and TRBJ2-1 provide the parts outside the CDR3, is SQTIHQWPATLVQPVGSPLSLECTVEGTSNPNLYWYRQAAGRGLQLLFYSVGIGQISSEVPQNLSASRPQDRQFILSSKKLLLSDSGFYLCAWSVAGATYNEQFFGPGTRLTVL.

This chain uses TRBV12-5 with TRBJ1-2, with a tentative D call TRBD1 (6 bases). Trimming left V 9 bases short and J 4 bases short, with 15 bases between. Germline lookup yields CDR1 LGHNT and CDR2 FRNRAP. This CDR3 contains 13 residues. CDR3 nucleotides: TGTGCTAGCGAGAAGGGGGTGGGCTATGGCTACACCTTC. It codes for CASEKGVGYGYTF.

V is TRBV4-3 and J is TRBJ2-7; weak D call: TRBD1 (6 bases). V lost 1 base, J lost 3 bases, and 13 bases lay in between. The germline gives CDR1 LGHNA, CDR2 YSLEER. The CDR3 runs 15 residues. CDR3: CASSQGSSRGYEQYF. The CDR3 nucleotides read TGCGCCAGCAGCCAAGGCTCCTCCAGGGGCTACGAGCAGTACTTC.

The V and J genes are TRBV9 and TRBJ2-5; tentatively, D is TRBD2 (6 bases). The CDR3 totals 15 residues. V shed 0 bases and J shed 5 bases, with 14 bases lying between them. Germline loops: CDR1 SGDLS, CDR2 YYNGEE. The CDR3 region has the DNA TGTGCCAGCAGCGTAGGAGCGGGTTTAGGCGAGACCCAGTACTTC. Its translation is CASSVGAGLGETQYF.

CDR3 amino acids: CASSGGAGRMNTEAFF. The CDR3 nucleotides are TGTGCCAGCAGTGGGGGTGCGGGGCGGATGAACACTGAAGCTTTCTTT. The rearrangement joins TRBV2 to TRBJ1-1, with TRBD1 as a possible D gene (5 bases). The V gene's germline CDR1 is SNHLY and CDR2 FYNNEI. Trimming stripped 4 bases from V and 0 bases from J, with 15 bases between. The CDR3 has 16 residues.

The V and J genes are TRBV6-5 and TRBJ1-2, with D maybe TRBD1 (6 bases). The CDR3 loop spans 13 amino acids. The V gene lost 2 bases and the J gene lost 6 bases, with 10 bases spanning the gap. The germline gives CDR1 MNHEY, CDR2 SVGAGI. The CDR3 coding sequence is TGTGCCAGCAGTTACGGGCCAGGGGATGGCTACACCTTC. Translation: CASSYGPGDGYTF.

This clone was counted once. The V and J genes are TRBV19 and TRBJ1-6, with D possibly matching TRBD1 (6 bases). Trimming shortened V by 4 bases and J by 5 bases, and 6 bases separated the two germline ends. CDR3 length equals 13 residues. Looked up from germline, CDR1 is LNHDA and CDR2 is SQIVND (reference sequence). The CDR3 protein is CASSTGDNSPLHF. CDR3 DNA sequence: TGTGCCAGTAGTACAGGGGATAATTCACCCCTCCACTTT.

This clone was observed once. The chain links TRBV9 to TRBJ2-1; 12 bases are a match to TRBD2. V lost 3 bases, J lost 9 bases, and 10 bases stayed unmatched. Germline lookup yields CDR1 SGDLS and CDR2 YYNGEE. The CDR3 is 16 amino acids. The CDR3 sequence is CASSEGGLAGLGEQFF. In nucleotides, the CDR3 is TGTGCCAGCAGCGAGGGGGGACTAGCGGGTCTCGGTGAGCAGTTCTTC.

This clone has just a few counts. The V and J genes are TRBV3-1 (or the pseudogene TRBV3-2) and TRBJ1-6, with TRBD1 matching 7 bases. Germline trimming cut 1 base from V and 9 bases from J; bases unmatched to any gene: 12. The CDR3 has 17 amino acids. Germline loops: CDR1 LGHDT, CDR2 YNNKEL (reference sequence). For the CDR3, the DNA is TGTGCCAGCAGCCAAGTCGGGACAGTCTCCGATAGTTCACCCCTCCACTTT. Its protein is CASSQVGTVSDSSPLHF.

The chain carries TRBV6-2 or TRBV6-3 and TRBJ1-2; tentatively, D is TRBD1 (5 bases). V was cut by 0 bases and J by 2 bases, with 13 bases left in between. The CDR3 totals 16 residues. The germline V gene has CDR1 MNHEY and CDR2 SVGEGT. Here the CDR3 DNA reads TGTGCCAGCAGTTACTCGAAAGGGGTGGTGAACTATGGCTACACCTTC. It is translated as CASSYSKGVVNYGYTF.

This clone was recorded only once. The J gene is TRBJ2-5, the V gene TRBV7-9; D possibly corresponds to TRBD1 (5 bases). Trimming left V 5 bases short and J 7 bases short, with 11 bases between. The V gene's germline CDR1 is SEHNR and CDR2 FQNEAQ (reference sequence). This CDR3 region has 12 residues. The CDR3 sequence: CASSQRQGTQYF. CDR3 nucleotide sequence: TGTGCCAGCAGCCAGCGCCAGGGGACCCAGTACTTC.

The V gene is TRBV11-2, the J gene TRBJ1-1; 7 bases are a match to TRBD1. The ends lost 3 bases at V and 8 bases at J; junction bases unmatched: 6. Germline CDR1 reads SGHAT; CDR2 reads FQNNGV. The CDR3 extends over 13 amino acids. The CDR3 region is CASSFVRGREAFF. The CDR3 region has the DNA TGTGCCAGCAGCTTTGTAAGGGGGCGCGAAGCTTTCTTT.

The chain has TRBV5-5 and TRBJ2-1, with D tentatively TRBD2 (7 bases). The CDR3 runs to 16 residues. With 7 bases removed from V and 0 bases from J, the gap between germline ends came to 17 bases. The germline V gene has CDR1 SGHKS and CDR2 YYEKEE (reference sequence). In DNA form, the CDR3 reads TGTGCCAGCCGCATGGGGGGGACAAACTCCTACAATGAGCAGTTCTTC. As protein: CASRMGGTNSYNEQFF.

V and J are TRBV6-5 and TRBJ1-2; no reliable D call. The CDR3 consists of 15 residues. Germline CDR1 MNHEY, CDR2 SVGAGI. Trimming removed 0 bases from V and 0 bases from J, with 8 bases in between. This CDR3 reads CASSYSYQANYGYTF. The CDR3 coding sequence is TGTGCCAGCAGTTACTCGTATCAGGCTAACTATGGCTACACCTTC.

This chain connects TRBV19 to TRBJ1-3, with D unresolved. Germline V gene lookup returns CDR1 LNHDA and CDR2 SQIVND (reference sequence). The CDR3 is 14 amino acids. Trimming cost V 5 bases and J 0 bases, with 8 bases left between them. The CDR3 here is CASSLGYSGNTIYF. The CDR3, as DNA: TGTGCCAGTAGTCTCGGGTACTCTGGAAACACCATATATTTT.

This clone was seen a single time. Other DNA sequences within the sample encode an identical CDR3. J is TRBJ1-1 and V is TRBV15; D call uncertain. Germline lookup yields CDR1 LNHNV and CDR2 YYDKDF (reference sequence). The germline V and J ends were trimmed by 2 bases and 1 base, with 5 bases remaining between them. The CDR3 is 13 amino acids. The CDR3 bases are TGTGCCACCAGCAGACGAGGGAACACTGAAGCTTTCTTT. Translation gives CATSRRGNTEAFF.